These 2 T cell receptor beta chains came from one sample sequenced in a study of shared clonotypes between healthy human individuals. Produced via immunoSEQ multiplex PCR; TCRdb's table is partial and in-frame only. Of hundreds of thousands of clones listed, around 76% were seen once; the top ten hold about 11%. The sample comprised PBMCs. These receptors were collected from a woman in her thirties or forties in good health. Some clones in this sample may be carry-over from other donors' samples.

The CDR3 DNA is TGCGCCAGCATGCGGGGGGGACAGGGAGCCTACGAGCAGTACTTC. This gives the protein CASMRGGQGAYEQYF. This chain links TRBV10-2 with TRBJ2-7; tentatively, D is TRBD1 or TRBD2 (9 bases each). The CDR3 runs 15 residues. The V gene lost 7 bases and the J gene lost 2 bases, with 18 bases spanning the gap. Germline V gene lookup returns CDR1 WSHSY and CDR2 SAAADI.

This chain uses TRBV10-1 with TRBJ2-1, with TRBD2 identical over 7 bases. CDR3 size: 15 residues. Germline lookup yields CDR1 WNHNN and CDR2 SYGVQD (reference sequence). Losses at the gene ends were 7 bases for V and 9 bases for J; bases not matched to a gene: 15. Written as DNA, the CDR3 is TGCGCCAGCAACCGAGGGGAGGGAGAGGCGGGTGAGCAGTTCTTC. Protein sequence: CASNRGEGEAGEQFF.